Listed below are T cell receptor beta chains from one sample, sequenced in a study of neoadjuvant nivolumab and ipilimumab in lung cancer. This table comes from immunoSEQ multiplex PCR, and its TCRdb copy is limited to in-frame clones, with some not included. The table shows roughly 23,000 clones, with approximately 81% occurring only once. The sample was peripheral blood, taken before neoadjuvant nivolumab, alone or with ipilimumab. The source of these receptors is an adult with non-small cell lung cancer. CDR3s leave out the opening cysteine and the closing phenylalanine or tryptophan.

j_call v_call cdr3_aa
TRBJ2-3 TRBV4-2 ASSQEWRFTDTQY
TRBJ2-2 TRBV6-5 ASGHTSVNTGELF
TRBJ1-2 TRBV5-6 ASSRDRDGANYGYT
TRBJ2-7 TRBV7-2 ASSFSGAGSGYEQY
TRBJ2-7 TRBV23-1 ASTPPGGRAYYEQY
TRBJ2-7 TRBV7-2 ASSLSLAGNEQY
TRBJ2-3 TRBV5-5 ASSPGQGTDTQY
TRBJ1-1 TRBV18 ASSSGQGRFGEAF
TRBJ2-7 TRBV2 ASSVTGNSYEQY
TRBJ2-7 TRBV6-6 ASTSKGGPYEQY
TRBJ1-1 TRBV5-6 ASSHRDRVPEAF
TRBJ1-4 TRBV7-9 ASNDSREKLF
TRBJ2-1 TRBV18 ASSPRVAGGGNEQF
TRBJ2-7 TRBV7-3 ASSLTGQGEQY
TRBJ1-1 TRBV6-1 ASRTTGVGAF
TRBJ2-1 TRBV7-2 ASSPSTTSGNNEQF
TRBJ1-1 TRBV5-1 ASSWDGENTEAF
TRBJ2-5 TRBV5-1 ASHRGPPQGETQY
TRBJ1-2 TRBV6-5 ASTKGEVGGYT
TRBJ1-1 TRBV5-1 ASSLAAGGTEAF
TRBJ2-2 TRBV20-1 SAEGTGELF
TRBJ1-2 TRBV7-9 ANSLRIDYGYT
TRBJ2-6 TRBV2 ASSPGTDYGANVLT
TRBJ1-2 TRBV5-1 ASSLFPGNDYGYT
TRBJ2-1 TRBV19 ATKIGGGPSYNEQF
TRBJ1-1 TRBV11-1 ASSLSRKAF
TRBJ2-2 TRBV4-2 ASSQGQGSTGELF
TRBJ2-6 TRBV10-2 ASSDGTGFSGANVLT
TRBJ1-3 TRBV12-5 ASGLDSGNTIY
TRBJ2-3 TRBV7-2 ASSLRGVRTDTQY
TRBJ2-1 TRBV9 ASSVSGLGATEQF
TRBJ2-3 TRBV9 ASSVKPEQDTQY
TRBJ2-3 TRBV5-1 ASSLAGQNTDTQY
TRBJ2-1 TRBV9 ASSGEDWIEQF
TRBJ2-7 TRBV7-9 ASSLEQGVNYEQY
TRBJ1-1 TRBV5-5 ASSLDPGFTEAF
TRBJ2-7 TRBV30 ACNRDAGTYEQY
TRBJ1-2 TRBV18 ASSPDGENYGYT
TRBJ2-3 TRBV7-2 ASSLVRGTDTQY
TRBJ1-2 TRBV5-4 ASSTGTNYGYT
TRBJ2-1 TRBV10-2 ASHGGAYNEQF
TRBJ2-2 TRBV7-9 ASSPGGGRANTGELF
TRBJ2-7 TRBV7-3 ASSLLAGVNEQY
TRBJ2-7 TRBV7-2 ASKTGPYEQY
TRBJ2-3 TRBV7-3 ASSLSGHSTDTQY
TRBJ1-1 TRBV7-8 ASSTRVGTEAF
TRBJ1-1 TRBV5-6 ASSLSRGGEAF
TRBJ2-5 TRBV28 ASSSTRETQY
TRBJ2-1 TRBV30 AWSVGAGGINEQF
TRBJ2-6 TRBV7-3 ASSLTIGANVLT
TRBJ1-1 TRBV4-2 ASSQDPGTGHTEAF
TRBJ2-7 TRBV6-5 ASSYSRQVSYEQY
TRBJ2-3 TRBV5-1 ASSSRATTDTQY
TRBJ2-3 TRBV7-9 ASSSKPSGGTTQY
TRBJ1-2 TRBV2 ASSLDRVLYGYT
TRBJ1-1 TRBV2 ASSEVPFGGEAF
TRBJ1-2 TRBV15 ATSRVNYGYT